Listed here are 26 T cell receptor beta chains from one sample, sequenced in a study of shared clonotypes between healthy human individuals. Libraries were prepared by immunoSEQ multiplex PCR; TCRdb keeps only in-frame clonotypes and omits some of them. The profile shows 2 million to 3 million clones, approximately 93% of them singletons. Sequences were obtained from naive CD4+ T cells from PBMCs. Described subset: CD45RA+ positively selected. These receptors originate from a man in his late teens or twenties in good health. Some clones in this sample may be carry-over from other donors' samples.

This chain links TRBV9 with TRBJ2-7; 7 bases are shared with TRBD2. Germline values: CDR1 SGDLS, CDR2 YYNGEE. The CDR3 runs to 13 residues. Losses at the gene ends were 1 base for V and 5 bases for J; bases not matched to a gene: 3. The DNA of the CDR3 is TGTGCCAGCAGCGTAACTAGCGCCCACGAGCAGTACTTC. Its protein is CASSVTSAHEQYF.

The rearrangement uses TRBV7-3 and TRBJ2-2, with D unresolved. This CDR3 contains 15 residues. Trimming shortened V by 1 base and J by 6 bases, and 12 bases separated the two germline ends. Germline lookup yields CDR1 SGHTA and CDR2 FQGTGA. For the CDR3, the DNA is TGTGCCAGCAGCTTAAGTGGTAGGAGAGCCGGGGAGCTGTTTTTT. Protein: CASSLSGRRAGELFF.

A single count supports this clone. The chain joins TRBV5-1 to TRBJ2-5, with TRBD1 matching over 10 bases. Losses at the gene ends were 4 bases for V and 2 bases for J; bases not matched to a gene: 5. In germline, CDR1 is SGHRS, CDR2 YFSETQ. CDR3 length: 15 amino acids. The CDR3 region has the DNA TGCGCCAGCAGCCCGGGACAGGGGACACAAGAGACCCAGTACTTC. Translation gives CASSPGQGTQETQYF.

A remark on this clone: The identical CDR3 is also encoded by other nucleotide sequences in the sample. CDR3 nucleotides: TGTGCCAGCAGTTCACAGGGCGGTGGGGAGACCCAGTACTTC. Its translation: CASSSQGGGETQYF. The rearrangement joins TRBV28 to TRBJ2-5; tentatively, D is TRBD1 (6 bases). The length of the CDR3 is 14 residues. From germline, CDR1 is MDHEN and CDR2 SYDVKM. Between the trimmed V and J ends, which lost 4 bases and 5 bases, there was a span of 14 bases.

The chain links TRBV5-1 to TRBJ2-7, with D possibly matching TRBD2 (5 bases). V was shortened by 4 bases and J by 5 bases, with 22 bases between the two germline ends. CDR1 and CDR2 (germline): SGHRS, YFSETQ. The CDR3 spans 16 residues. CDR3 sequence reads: CASSLPLASEQNEQYF. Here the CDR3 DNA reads TGCGCCAGCAGCCTCCCCCTAGCTTCCGAACAAAACGAGCAGTACTTC.

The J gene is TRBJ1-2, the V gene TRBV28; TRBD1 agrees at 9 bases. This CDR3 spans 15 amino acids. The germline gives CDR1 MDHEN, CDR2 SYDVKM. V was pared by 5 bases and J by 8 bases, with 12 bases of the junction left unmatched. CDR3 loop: CASSKPGQGVRGYTF. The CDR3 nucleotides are TGTGCCAGCAGTAAACCGGGACAGGGAGTGAGGGGCTACACCTTC.

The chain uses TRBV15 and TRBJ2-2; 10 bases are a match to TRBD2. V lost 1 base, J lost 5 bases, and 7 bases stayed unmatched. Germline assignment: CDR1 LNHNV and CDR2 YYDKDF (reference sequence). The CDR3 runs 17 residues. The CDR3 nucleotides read TGTGCCACCAGCAGAGCGCTAGCGGGAGCAGGAACCGGGGAGCTGTTTTTT. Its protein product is CATSRALAGAGTGELFF.

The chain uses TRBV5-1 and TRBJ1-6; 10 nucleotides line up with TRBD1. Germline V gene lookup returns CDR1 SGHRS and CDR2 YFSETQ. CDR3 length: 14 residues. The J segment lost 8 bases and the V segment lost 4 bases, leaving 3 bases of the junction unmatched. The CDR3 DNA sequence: TGCGCCAGCAGCCTCGACAGGGGGCATTCACCCCTCCACTTT. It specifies CASSLDRGHSPLHF.

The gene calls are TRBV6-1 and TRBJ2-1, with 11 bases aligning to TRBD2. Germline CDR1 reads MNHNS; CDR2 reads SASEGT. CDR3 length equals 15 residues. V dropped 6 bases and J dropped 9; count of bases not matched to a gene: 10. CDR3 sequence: CASSRRASGGLEQFF. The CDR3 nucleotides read TGTGCCAGCAGCAGACGGGCTAGCGGGGGGCTTGAGCAGTTCTTC.

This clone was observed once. The CDR3 DNA reads as TGTGCCAGCAGCTTCCCGAGGGTTTCCTACGAGCAGTACTTC. It codes for CASSFPRVSYEQYF. This chain connects TRBV5-6 to TRBJ2-7, with a possible D match to TRBD2 (5 bases). V gave up 2 bases and J gave up 1 base, with 10 bases separating them. The CDR3 runs 14 residues. Germline V CDR1 and CDR2: SGHDT, YYEEEE.

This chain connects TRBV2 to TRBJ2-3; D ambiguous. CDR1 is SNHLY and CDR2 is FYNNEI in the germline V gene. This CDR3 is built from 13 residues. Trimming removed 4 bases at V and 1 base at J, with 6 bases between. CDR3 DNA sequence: TGTGCCAGCAGTGGGGATGGCACAGATACGCAGTATTTT. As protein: CASSGDGTDTQYF.

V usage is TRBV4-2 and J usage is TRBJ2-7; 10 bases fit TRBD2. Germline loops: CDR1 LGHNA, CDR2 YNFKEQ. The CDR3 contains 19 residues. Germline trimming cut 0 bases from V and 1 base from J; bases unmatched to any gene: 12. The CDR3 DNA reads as TGTGCCAGCAGCCAAGATTTCGGGCTAGCGGGAGAGGAATCCTACGAGCAGTACTTC. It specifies CASSQDFGLAGEESYEQYF.

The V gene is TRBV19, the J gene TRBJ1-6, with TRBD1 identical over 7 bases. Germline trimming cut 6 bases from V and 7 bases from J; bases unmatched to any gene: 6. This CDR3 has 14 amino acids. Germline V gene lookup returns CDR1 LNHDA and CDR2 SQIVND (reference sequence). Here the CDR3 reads CASRPGQPNSPLHF. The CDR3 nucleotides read TGTGCCAGTAGGCCGGGACAGCCCAATTCACCCCTCCACTTT.

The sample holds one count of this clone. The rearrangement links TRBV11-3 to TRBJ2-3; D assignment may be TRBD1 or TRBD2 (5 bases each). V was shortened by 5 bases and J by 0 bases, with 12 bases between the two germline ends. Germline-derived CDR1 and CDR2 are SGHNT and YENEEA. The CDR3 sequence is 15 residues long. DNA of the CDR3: TGTGCCAGCAGCAGGGGACCGTATAGCACAGATACGCAGTATTTT. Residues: CASSRGPYSTDTQYF. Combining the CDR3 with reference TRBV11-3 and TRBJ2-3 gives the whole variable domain EAGVVQSPRYKIIEKKQPVAFWCNPISGHNTLYWYLQNLGQGPELLIRYENEEAVDDSQLPKDRFSAERLKGVDSTLKIQPAELGDSAVYLCASSRGPYSTDTQYFGPGTRLTVL.

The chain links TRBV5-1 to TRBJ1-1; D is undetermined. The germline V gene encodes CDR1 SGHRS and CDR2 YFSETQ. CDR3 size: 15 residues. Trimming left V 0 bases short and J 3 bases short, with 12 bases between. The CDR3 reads CASSLVTPRDTEAFF. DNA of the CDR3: TGCGCCAGCAGCTTGGTGACACCTCGGGACACTGAAGCTTTCTTT.

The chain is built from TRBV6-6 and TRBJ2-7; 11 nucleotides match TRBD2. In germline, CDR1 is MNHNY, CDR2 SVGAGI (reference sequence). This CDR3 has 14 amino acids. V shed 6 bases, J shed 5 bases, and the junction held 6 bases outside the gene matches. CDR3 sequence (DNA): TGTGCCAGCAGGGTAGCGGGAGGGCCGGACGAGCAGTACTTC. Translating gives CASRVAGGPDEQYF.

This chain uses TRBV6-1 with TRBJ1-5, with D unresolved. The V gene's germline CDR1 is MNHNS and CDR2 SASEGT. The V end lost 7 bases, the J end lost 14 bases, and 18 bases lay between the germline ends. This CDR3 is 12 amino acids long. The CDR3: CASTEGRAREHF. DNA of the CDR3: TGTGCCAGCACGGAAGGCCGGGCTCGAGAGCATTTT.

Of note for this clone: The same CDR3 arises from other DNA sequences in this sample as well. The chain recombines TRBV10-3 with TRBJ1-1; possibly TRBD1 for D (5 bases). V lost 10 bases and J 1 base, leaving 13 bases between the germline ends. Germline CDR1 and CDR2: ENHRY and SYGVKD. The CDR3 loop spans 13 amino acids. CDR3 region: CATSRDRNTEAFF. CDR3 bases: TGTGCCACCTCCCGAGACAGGAACACTGAAGCTTTCTTT.

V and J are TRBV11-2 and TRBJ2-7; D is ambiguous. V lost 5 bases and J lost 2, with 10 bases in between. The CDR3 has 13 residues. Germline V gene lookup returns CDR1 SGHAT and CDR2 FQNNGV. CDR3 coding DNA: TGTGCCAGCAGCCCTTATGAGACCTACGAGCAGTACTTC. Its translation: CASSPYETYEQYF.

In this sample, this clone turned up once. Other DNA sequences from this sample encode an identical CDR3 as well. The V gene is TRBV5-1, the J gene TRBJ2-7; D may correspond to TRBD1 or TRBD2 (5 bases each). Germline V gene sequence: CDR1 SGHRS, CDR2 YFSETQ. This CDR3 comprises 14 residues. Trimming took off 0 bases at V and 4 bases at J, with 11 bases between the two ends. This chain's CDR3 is CASSLAPGRYEQYF. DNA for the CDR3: TGCGCCAGCAGCTTGGCCCCGGGGCGTTACGAGCAGTACTTC.

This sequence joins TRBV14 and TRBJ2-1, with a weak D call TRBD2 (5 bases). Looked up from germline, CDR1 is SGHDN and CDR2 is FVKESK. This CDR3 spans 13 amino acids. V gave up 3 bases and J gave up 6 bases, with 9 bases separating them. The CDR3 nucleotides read TGTGCCAGCAGCCAGGGCGGGTCCAATGAGCAGTTCTTC. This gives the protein CASSQGGSNEQFF. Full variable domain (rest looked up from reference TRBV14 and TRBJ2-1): EAGVTQFPSHSVIEKGQTVTLRCDPISGHDNLYWYRRVMGKEIKFLLHFVKESKQDESGMPNNRFLAERTGGTYSTLKVQPAELEDSGVYFCASSQGGSNEQFFGPGTRLTVL.

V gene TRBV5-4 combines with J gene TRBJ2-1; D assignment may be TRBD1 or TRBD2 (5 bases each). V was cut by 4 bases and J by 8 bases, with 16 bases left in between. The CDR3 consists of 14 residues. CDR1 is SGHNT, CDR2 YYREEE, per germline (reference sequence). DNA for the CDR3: TGTGCCAGCAGCGGAATACTAGGGGCCGATGAGCAGTTCTTC. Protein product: CASSGILGADEQFF.

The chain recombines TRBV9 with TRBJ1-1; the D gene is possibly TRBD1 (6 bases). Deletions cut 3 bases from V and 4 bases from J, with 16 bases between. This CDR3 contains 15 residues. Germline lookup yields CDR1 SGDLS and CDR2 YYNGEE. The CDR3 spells CASSGGNRASTEAFF. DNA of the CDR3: TGTGCCAGCAGCGGAGGGAACAGGGCGAGCACTGAAGCTTTCTTT.

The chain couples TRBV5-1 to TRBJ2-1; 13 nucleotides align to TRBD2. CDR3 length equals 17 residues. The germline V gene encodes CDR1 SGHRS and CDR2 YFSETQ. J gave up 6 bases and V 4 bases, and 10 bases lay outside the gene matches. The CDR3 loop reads CASSQGTSGTLFNEQFF. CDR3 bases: TGCGCCAGCAGCCAAGGGACTAGCGGGACCCTATTCAATGAGCAGTTCTTC.

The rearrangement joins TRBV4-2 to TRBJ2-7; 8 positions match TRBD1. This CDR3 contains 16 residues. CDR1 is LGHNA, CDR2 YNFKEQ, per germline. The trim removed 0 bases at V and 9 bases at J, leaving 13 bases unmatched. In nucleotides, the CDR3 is TGTGCCAGCAGCCAAGATCCCAGGGGGCGCCGGGATGGGCAGTACTTC. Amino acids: CASSQDPRGRRDGQYF.

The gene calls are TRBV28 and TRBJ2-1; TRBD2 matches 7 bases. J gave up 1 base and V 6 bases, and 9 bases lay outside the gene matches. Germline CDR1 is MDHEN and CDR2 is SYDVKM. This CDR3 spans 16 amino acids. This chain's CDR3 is CASRPLLAPSYNEQFF. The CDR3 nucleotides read TGTGCCAGCAGACCCCTACTAGCGCCTTCCTACAATGAGCAGTTCTTC.